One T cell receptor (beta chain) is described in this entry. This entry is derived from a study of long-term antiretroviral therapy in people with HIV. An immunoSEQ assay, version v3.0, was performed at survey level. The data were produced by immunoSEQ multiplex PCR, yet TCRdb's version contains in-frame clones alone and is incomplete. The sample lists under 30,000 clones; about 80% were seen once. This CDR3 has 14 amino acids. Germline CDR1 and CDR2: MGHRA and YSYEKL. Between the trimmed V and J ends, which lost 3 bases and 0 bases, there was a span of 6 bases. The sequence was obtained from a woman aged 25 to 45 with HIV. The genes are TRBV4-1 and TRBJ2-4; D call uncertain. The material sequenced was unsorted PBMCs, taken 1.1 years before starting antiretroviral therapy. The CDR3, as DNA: TGCGCCAGCAGCCAGCCACTAGCCAAAAACATTCAGTACTTC. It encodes CASSQPLAKNIQYF.